This passage covers 23 T cell receptor beta chains from one sample sequenced in a study of blood T cell repertoires in COVID-19. Measured with immunoSEQ multiplex PCR; TCRdb has only the in-frame clones, and not every one. The data show roughly 300,000 clones, with about four fifths seen just once and 7.5% to 10% held by the top ten. The sequenced sample consisted of peripheral blood. The receptors here all came from a woman in her 50s who had recovered from COVID-19.

The table lists this clone with a few counts. The chain combines TRBV9 with TRBJ2-5; 8 nucleotides line up with TRBD2. Germline CDR1 SGDLS, CDR2 YYNGEE. The CDR3 is 15 residues long. The V gene end was trimmed by 4 bases and the J gene end by 0 bases; junction bases not matched to a gene: 5. CDR3 residues: CASSTGSGNQETQYF. The CDR3 nucleotides are TGTGCCAGCAGCACGGGTAGCGGGAACCAAGAGACCCAGTACTTC. Supplemented by reference TRBV9 and TRBJ2-5, the full variable domain reads DSGVTQTPKHLITATGQRVTLRCSPRSGDLSVYWYQQSLDQGLQFLIQYYNGEERAKGNILERFSAQQFPDLHSELNLSSLELGDSALYFCASSTGSGNQETQYFGPGTRLLVL.

This clone was counted a single time. The V call is TRBV4-3, the J call TRBJ1-2; the D gene is possibly TRBD1 (5 bases). The CDR3 totals 14 residues. Trimming cost V 0 bases and J 6 bases, with 11 bases left between them. CDR1 is LGHNA and CDR2 is YSLEER in the germline V gene. CDR3 protein: CASSQEGGTNGYTF. CDR3 in DNA: TGCGCCAGCAGCCAAGAAGGAGGGACTAATGGCTACACCTTC.

J is TRBJ2-1 and V is TRBV11-1; TRBD2 agrees at 7 bases. Germline CDR1 reads SGHAT; CDR2 reads FQDESV (reference sequence). After removal of 1 base from V and 15 bases from J, the junction contained 9 bases not matched to a gene. The length of the CDR3 is 13 residues. Here the CDR3 reads CASSLGYGLEGFF. The CDR3 bases are TGTGCCAGCAGCTTAGGTTATGGACTAGAGGGGTTCTTC.

The gene calls are TRBV19 and TRBJ1-4; D may be TRBD1 (5 bases). CDR3 length: 14 amino acids. Per the germline V gene, CDR1 is LNHDA and CDR2 is SQIVND (reference sequence). V was shortened by 8 bases and J by 0 bases, with 10 bases between the two germline ends. CDR3 amino acids: CASATGATNEKLFF. The CDR3 DNA reads as TGTGCCAGTGCCACAGGCGCAACTAATGAAAAACTGTTTTTT. The whole variable domain, remainder taken from reference TRBV19 and TRBJ1-4, is DGGITQSPKYLFRKEGQNVTLSCEQNLNHDAMYWYRQDPGQGLRLIYYSQIVNDFQKGDIAEGYSVSREKKESFPLTVTSAQKNPTAFYLCASATGATNEKLFFGSGTQLSVL.

The chain employs TRBV24-1 and TRBJ1-2; 9 nucleotides align to TRBD1. Germline lookup yields CDR1 KGHDR and CDR2 SFDVKD. The CDR3 runs 13 residues. The trim removed 4 bases at V and 8 bases at J, leaving 4 bases unmatched. CDR3 residues: CATSEPTGGGYTF. For the CDR3, the DNA is TGTGCCACCAGTGAACCGACAGGGGGGGGCTACACCTTC.

V usage is TRBV4-2 and J usage is TRBJ2-5, with 9 bases identical to TRBD2. Germline V CDR1 and CDR2: LGHNA, YNFKEQ. V was pared by 1 base and J by 4 bases, with 4 bases of the junction left unmatched. This CDR3 is built from 15 residues. The DNA of the CDR3 is TGTGCCAGCAGCCAAGGGAATAGCGGGGGAGAGACCCAGTACTTC. Protein: CASSQGNSGGETQYF.

The chain links TRBV7-2 to TRBJ2-5; 7 nucleotides align to TRBD2. Trimming at V came to 5 bases and at J to 4 bases, leaving 10 bases not matched to a gene. This CDR3 is built from 15 residues. The germline V gene has CDR1 SGHTA and CDR2 FQGNSA. This CDR3 is CASSLTSGDIETQYF. Written as DNA, the CDR3 is TGTGCCAGCAGCCTAACGAGCGGGGATATAGAGACCCAGTACTTC.

This rearrangement joins TRBV5-6 to TRBJ2-7; TRBD1 aligns across 9 bases. The CDR3 contains 14 residues. V shed 3 bases, J shed 4 bases, and the junction held 5 bases outside the gene matches. The germline V gene has CDR1 SGHDT and CDR2 YYEEEE. The CDR3 loop is CASSSTGGVYEQYF. CDR3 sequence (DNA): TGTGCCAGCAGCTCGACAGGGGGGGTTTACGAGCAGTACTTC. The entire variable domain, with the rest obtained from reference TRBV5-6 and TRBJ2-7, is as follows: DAGVTQSPTHLIKTRGQQVTLRCSPKSGHDTVSWYQQALGQGPQFIFQYYEEEERQRGNFPDRFSGHQFPNYSSELNVNALLLGDSALYLCASSSTGGVYEQYFGPGTRLTVT.

This chain links TRBV23-1 with TRBJ2-3; no clear D gene. TRBV23-1 is labeled an ORF, and its function is uncertain. This CDR3 region has 12 residues. Trimming left V 4 bases short and J 3 bases short, with 5 bases between. CDR3 DNA sequence: TGCGCCAGCAGTCCCTCGACAGATACGCAGTATTTT. It translates to CASSPSTDTQYF.

The chain couples TRBV3-1 (or the pseudogene TRBV3-2) to TRBJ1-6; the D gene is possibly TRBD1 (5 bases). There are 15 residues in the CDR3. Germline V gene data show CDR1 as LGHDT and CDR2 as YNNKEL (reference sequence). Trimming took 4 bases from V and 7 from J, leaving 14 bases between them. The CDR3 DNA sequence: TGTGCCAGCAGCCCCTCGGCAGGGTCGAATTCACCCCTCCACTTT. Protein product: CASSPSAGSNSPLHF.

This chain connects TRBV9 to TRBJ1-6; D perhaps matches TRBD1 (5 bases). Germline CDR1 is SGDLS and CDR2 is YYNGEE. The CDR3 sequence is 12 residues long. The V gene lost 3 bases and the J gene lost 10 bases, with 8 bases spanning the gap. CDR3 DNA sequence: TGTGCCAGCAGCGGTCAGGGCTCACCCCTCCACTTT. It encodes CASSGQGSPLHF. The full variable domain, rest sourced from reference TRBV9 and TRBJ1-6, is DSGVTQTPKHLITATGQRVTLRCSPRSGDLSVYWYQQSLDQGLQFLIQYYNGEERAKGNILERFSAQQFPDLHSELNLSSLELGDSALYFCASSGQGSPLHFGNGTRLTVT.

This sequence joins TRBV7-2 and TRBJ1-4; a weak D match, TRBD1 (6 bases). Germline V lookup: CDR1 SGHTA, CDR2 FQGNSA. This CDR3 contains 15 residues. Trimming pared 2 bases from V and 4 bases from J, leaving 11 bases between. CDR3 protein: CASSLSGTSNEKLFF. CDR3 in DNA: TGTGCCAGCAGCTTATCGGGGACAAGTAATGAAAAACTGTTTTTT.

Only a few counts were recorded for this clone. The rearrangement uses TRBV28 and TRBJ2-3; 9 bases fit TRBD2. Germline CDR1 reads MDHEN; CDR2 reads SYDVKM. J gave up 7 bases and V 4 bases, and 6 bases lay outside the gene matches. The length of the CDR3 is 14 residues. The CDR3 DNA reads TGTGCCAGCAGTTCAGCGGGGGGTAGAAATACGCAGTATTTT. Translating gives CASSSAGGRNTQYF.

CDR3 in amino acids: CASSYLWYRDYEQYF. Written as DNA, the CDR3 is TGTGCCAGCAGTTACTTGTGGTACCGGGACTACGAGCAGTACTTC. This rearrangement joins TRBV6-2 or TRBV6-3 to TRBJ2-7; D may be TRBD2 (5 bases). From germline, CDR1 is MNHEY and CDR2 SVGEGT. The CDR3 has 15 amino acids. The V end lost 1 base, the J end lost 3 bases, and 13 bases lay between the germline ends.

The chain combines TRBV19 with TRBJ1-1, with no clear D. From germline, CDR1 is LNHDA and CDR2 SQIVND (reference sequence). Trimming cost V 5 bases and J 0 bases, with 7 bases left between them. This CDR3 comprises 13 residues. Here the CDR3 reads CASSGYMNTEAFF. CDR3 nucleotides: TGTGCCAGTAGTGGTTACATGAACACTGAAGCTTTCTTT.

CDR3 region: CASSNLEVGGDYGYTF. DNA of the CDR3: TGTGCCAGCAGCAACTTAGAGGTAGGGGGCGACTATGGCTACACCTTC. The chain employs TRBV13 and TRBJ1-2; TRBD1 aligns across 7 bases. The CDR3 has 16 residues. Trimming at V came to 5 bases and at J to 3 bases, leaving 12 bases not matched to a gene. Germline V gives CDR1 PRHDT, CDR2 FYEKMQ (reference sequence). The full variable domain, with the rest looked up from reference TRBV13 and TRBJ1-2, is AAGVIQSPRHLIKEKRETATLKCYPIPRHDTVYWYQQGPGQDPQFLISFYEKMQSDKGSIPDRFSAQQFSDYHSELNMSSLELGDSALYFCASSNLEVGGDYGYTFGSGTRLTVV.

This clone has ten or more counts. The rearrangement uses TRBV6-5 and TRBJ2-7, with 7 bases that match TRBD1. Germline V gene lookup returns CDR1 MNHEY and CDR2 SVGAGI. This CDR3 contains 13 residues. Unmatched junction bases numbered 5, after V lost 6 bases and J lost 3 bases. For the CDR3, the DNA is TGTGCCAGCAGGCCAGCAGGGGGCTACGAGCAGTACTTC. Its translation: CASRPAGGYEQYF.

The chain employs TRBV13 and TRBJ2-7; TRBD1 agrees at 10 bases. The CDR3 length is 14 residues. CDR1 and CDR2 from the germline V gene are PRHDT and FYEKMQ (reference sequence). After removal of 5 bases from V and 4 bases from J, the junction contained 5 bases not matched to a gene. The CDR3 spells CASSMGQGKYEQYF. CDR3 in DNA: TGTGCCAGCAGCATGGGACAGGGGAAATACGAGCAGTACTTC.

This CDR3 is CASSREDTQYF. Written as DNA, the CDR3 is TGTGCCAGCTCTCGGGAAGATACGCAGTATTTT. The chain joins TRBV9 to TRBJ2-3; weak D call: TRBD2 (5 bases). CDR3 length: 11 amino acids. Trimming cost V 7 bases and J 5 bases, with 8 bases left between them. Germline CDR1 reads SGDLS; CDR2 reads YYNGEE.

The rearrangement joins TRBV20-1 to TRBJ1-2; 8 nucleotides match TRBD1. CDR1 and CDR2 from the germline V gene are DFQATT and SNEGSKA (reference sequence). The CDR3 length is 15 residues. V shed 3 bases and J 0 bases; nucleotides not matched to a gene: 6. For the CDR3, the DNA is TGCAGTGCTAGTATTCGGACAGGGCCTAACTATGGCTACACCTTC. It specifies CSASIRTGPNYGYTF.

The genes are TRBV30 and TRBJ1-6; 10 bases line up with TRBD1. This CDR3 is 13 amino acids long. CDR1 is GTSNPN and CDR2 is SVGIG in the germline V gene (reference sequence). J lost 9 bases, V lost 3 bases, and 2 bases had no gene match. This CDR3 is CAWRRQGASPLHF. The CDR3 bases are TGTGCCTGGAGACGACAGGGGGCTTCACCCCTCCACTTT.

This clone has a single count. The genes are TRBV11-1 and TRBJ2-7; TRBD2 might be the D (6 bases). CDR1 SGHAT and CDR2 FQDESV come from the germline V gene (reference sequence). V lost 3 bases to trimming and J lost 5 bases, with 8 bases between them. The CDR3 loop spans 12 amino acids. The chain's CDR3 is CASSLEGHEQYF. The CDR3 coding sequence is TGTGCCAGCAGCTTGGAGGGACACGAGCAGTACTTC.

This chain joins TRBV2 and TRBJ2-5, with D maybe TRBD1 (6 bases). V lost 4 bases and J 4 bases, leaving 7 bases between the germline ends. The CDR3 has 12 amino acids. The germline CDR1 and CDR2 sequences are SNHLY and FYNNEI. CDR3 nucleotide sequence: TGTGCCAGCAGTGGGACAGCAGAGACCCAGTACTTC. Translated, it gives CASSGTAETQYF.